The present T cell receptor (beta chain) was sequenced within a study of T-cell memory formation after mild COVID-19 (dated by TCRdb to 2020 to 2023). Regarding the research as a whole: TCR sequence clusters from the two donors were largely donor specific. T-cell clones expanding and contracting after mild COVID-19 in two donors were tracked by longitudinal TCRalpha and TCRbeta repertoire sequencing. Two young, previously healthy adult volunteers made up the cohort, one male and one female. Overall study results and their limits: Contracting CD4+ clones were found mainly in CM and EM memory subsets, while CD8+ clones were enriched in EMRA. The second-wave clones that peaked on day 37 were not confirmed to be SARS-CoV-2 specific. Clones that contracted from day 15 to 85 showed balanced CD4/CD8 phenotypes, whereas a second wave of clones that expanded from day 15 to 37 leaned towards CD4+. Some responding clones were detected in pre-infection memory, suggesting pre-existing cross-reactive memory T cells joined the SARS-CoV-2 response. Only a couple of mild cases were covered by the study, and larger cohorts that include severe cases with pre-infection samples were considered necessary.

The data were produced on an Illumina NovaSeq 6000. Using 5'RACE with constant-segment primers, TCRalpha and TCRbeta cDNA libraries were constructed, with sample barcodes and unique molecular identifiers added in the process. Trizol reagent was used to extract RNA from every sample. Library amplification was performed in two PCR steps, and a second sample barcode and Illumina TruSeq adapters were introduced in the second step. Sequencing of the libraries was done on an Illumina NovaSeq, producing 2 x 150 bp paired-end reads. The published analysis was carried out like this. Demultiplexing of reads and collapsing into UMI-guided consensus sequences were performed with migec v1.2.7. Using mixcr v2.1.11, UMI consensuses were aligned to TRA and TRB V and J templates and then assembled into clonotypes. A clonotype was counted as expanded or contracted only when both edgeR and NoisET called the clonotype significant, with the noise models trained on biological replicates. For edgeR calls, a false discovery rate-adjusted p below 0.01 and a log2 fold-change threshold of 1 were applied. As an exploratory analysis of dynamics, max-normalized trajectories of the 1000 most abundant clonotypes were examined by PCA with hierarchical clustering. Separately sequenced CD4+ and CD8+ repertoires were used to assign the CD4 or CD8 phenotype of responding clones. TCRdb reworked the public reads: Q25 trimming with fastp, MiXCR clone assembly, productive beta chains retained. Duplicate CDR3 protein sequences are folded into a single record with the most common DNA and genes. These V and J calls originate from TCRdb's pipeline instead of the authors' own analysis. The sample profile shows around 130,000 distinct CDR3 sequences; about 17% of them were found once. The top ten clonotypes cover approximately 5.2% of the sample.

PBMCs were isolated by Ficoll-Paque density gradient centrifugation. This clonotype showed up just a few times. Its target antigen remains unknown. Within one base of it there is no much larger clone, and no base qualities were kept. The germline V gene (reference sequence) yields SGHNT for CDR1 and YYREEE for CDR2. Measured from the cysteine to the phenylalanine, the CDR3 is 15 residues long. The read is trimmed to its CDR3 DNA, 45 bases read in frame from base 1. V is pared back by 0 bases and J by 16 bases, with 20 bases lying between the germline termini. The sequenced sample consisted of PBMCs or a T cell subset sorted from them (not recorded which). The receptor's source is a man younger than 30 who had mild COVID-19 (a few samples of this study predate the infection). The sample titles of this study are shuffled in the database, so cell type and time point are left out; the donor was told from shared clones. In this chain, TRBV5-4 is recombined with TRBJ1-6, with an unclear D gene assignment. The DNA sequence is TGTGCCAGCAGCTTGGACCTCGGTAGCGACTCTCGACTCCACTTT. Translated, it gives CASSLDLGSDSRLHF.